Reported below is one T cell receptor beta chain. The sample holds many counts of this clonotype. What antigen it recognizes has not been identified. Within one base of it there is no much larger clone, and no base qualities were kept. This entry comes from a study of regulatory T cells in long-lasting Graves disease (dated by TCRdb to the early 2020s). With respect to the entire study: Persistent Graves' disease was defined as persistently positive TSH receptor autoantibodies together with antithyroid drug treatment for over 5 years. Persistent Graves' disease patients were compared with newly diagnosed Graves' disease patients by peripheral blood TCR sequencing and RNA sequencing. The study was conducted in China and was registered as a clinical trial. A total of about 33 samples underwent TCR sequencing: some 13 from persistent and roughly 20 from newly diagnosed Graves' disease patients. Antithyroid drugs had been taken for 8.5 to 11 years on average by persistent Graves' disease patients in the clinical cohort. Summary of the overall study and its limitations: Persistent disease showed preferential use of TRBV28, TRBJ1-2 and TRBJ2-5, whereas newly diagnosed disease favored TRBV20-1 and TRBJ2-1. The small sample size was acknowledged by the authors as a limitation that may reduce accuracy. More public clonotypes were shared among persistent patients (2,741) than among newly diagnosed patients (approximately 930). Sequencing and analysis were limited to the TCR beta chain. Compared with newly diagnosed patients, persistent Graves' disease patients had lower TCR Shannon entropy and fewer highly expanded clones, which suggests clonal expansion. Peripheral blood alone was examined, since thyroid tissue, which constituted the primary lesion, could not be accessed.

In light of the paper, this sample's time point label describes: persistent/refractory GD, antithyroid drugs over 5 years with positive TRAb. For both TCR sequencing and RNA sequencing, RNA was extracted from PBMCs using TRIzol. The diagnosis of Graves' disease followed American Thyroid Association guidelines. Patients were recruited from an endocrinology department in Xi'an, China. Each patient gave around 9.2 milliliters of peripheral blood, collected in an EDTA anticoagulant tube. Ficoll Paque Plus density gradient separation was used to isolate PBMCs, and no further T cell sorting was done. An Agilent 2100 Bioanalyzer and agarose gel were used to check RNA quality, while a NanoDrop 2000 measured RNA concentration. V drops 6 bases and J drops 3 bases, leaving 6 bases in between. Looking up the germline V gene yields CDR1 MNHNS and CDR2 SASEGT. The CDR3 numbers 11 residues from cysteine through phenylalanine. Just CDR3 DNA is preserved here, 33 bases in frame from base 1.

Library preparation was by multiplex PCR. The sample was run on an Illumina HiSeq 4000. To build TCR beta libraries, CDR3 regions were amplified by Arm-PCR using iRepertoire HTBI primers. Before sequencing, the PCR products went through gel purification. Turning to the authors' computational methods: Gene usage analysis of CDR3 amino acid clonotypes used the roughly 60 TRBV and more than 13 TRBJ segments found across samples. Filtered high-quality paired reads were merged into contigs using COPE and FqMerger. BLAST was used to align contigs to IMGT TRBV, TRBD and TRBJ reference genes, and CDR3 was defined according to IMGT. Clonotypes above 0.1% frequency were classified as highly expanded clones. Shannon entropy was used to measure repertoire diversity, and the Gini coefficient was used to measure V-J evenness. Public clonotypes were defined as clonotypes shared by more than one individual. TCRdb trimmed public reads at Q25 via fastp, called clones via MiXCR and kept in-frame beta chains. Each entry merges the rows of one CDR3 protein and shows their most common DNA and genes. The V and J calls shown here were made by TCRdb, not taken from the authors' results. In this sample the table shows around 340,000 distinct CDR3 sequences, about 20% of which occur a single time. The ten largest clones represent less than 35% of the sample.

This TCR was sampled from a female donor with Graves disease. The receptor chain draws on TRBV6-1 and TRBJ2-7, with the D gene call left open. Here the sequenced sample was peripheral blood mononuclear cells (PBMCs), taken when the disease was refractory, from a patient treated with antithyroid drugs. The CDR3 region has the sequence CASRNNYEQYF. The DNA sequence reads TGTGCCAGCAGGAATAACTACGAGCAGTACTTC.